This TCR beta chain comes out of a study of blood T cell repertoires in COVID-19. Study-wide context: Some COVID-19 samples were acute and others convalescent; all came from the United States, Italy and Spain. Sample material is recorded as cDNA or gDNA derived from T cells, B-cell-depleted T cells, or PBMCs.

Source study methods: Amplification of reference gene primers was used by the study to estimate nucleated cell counts. TCRdb's table, derived via immunoSEQ multiplex PCR, lists solely in-frame clones and lacks some. V and J calls and clone size are as listed in that table; D and trimming were resolved from the DNA. Among around 120,000 clones, more than 75% were seen once, and the ten largest hold just under 30%. Germline lookup yields CDR1 MNHNY and CDR2 SVGAGI (reference sequence). The J segment lost 2 bases and the V segment lost 3 bases, leaving 3 bases of the junction unmatched. The length of the CDR3 is 15 residues.

This receptor was taken from a woman aged 70 to 79 with acute or convalescent COVID-19. The V call is TRBV6-6, the J call TRBJ1-3, with 8 positions matching TRBD1. The source material was peripheral blood. The CDR3 loop is CASSYDRGPGNTIYF. The DNA of the CDR3 is TGTGCCAGCAGTTATGACAGGGGCCCTGGAAACACCATATATTTT.